These 3 T cell receptor beta chains were all obtained from the same sample, sequenced in a study of T cells in Graves' hyperthyroidism and ophthalmopathy. The investigators amplified TCR beta CDR3 regions from RNA transcripts. Researchers ran a first-round RT-PCR on the TCR CDR3 using the HTBI primer set. Each CDR3 protein is one row after TCRdb ran MiXCR on the multiplex PCR reads. Found here are 660,000 or so distinct CDR3 sequences, 45% of them singletons; the top ten hold roughly 6.5%. The sample consisted of peripheral blood or thyroid tissue (not recorded which). The origin of the receptors is an adult man with Graves' disease, either hyperthyroidism or ophthalmopathy (not recorded which).

This chain connects TRBV29-1 to TRBJ1-2; 9 nucleotides match TRBD1. Germline values: CDR1 SQVTM, CDR2 ANQGSEA. CDR3 length: 14 residues. V trimming: 7 bases; J trimming: 4 bases; junction bases outside the gene matches: 10. The CDR3: CSAQRTGVSYGYTF. CDR3 nucleotide sequence: TGCAGCGCACAACGGACAGGGGTTAGCTATGGCTACACCTTC.

About this clonotype itself: A read error may be the cause here, since a much bigger clone is one base away. The chain employs TRBV2 and TRBJ1-1, with D possibly TRBD1 on 5 matching bases. V was trimmed by 6 bases and J by 1 base, leaving 12 bases between them. Germline CDR1 SNHLY, CDR2 FYNNEI. This CDR3 region has 14 residues. Here the CDR3 DNA reads TGTGCCAGCAGCCAACAGGTGCCGAACACTGAAGCTTTCTTT. As protein: CASSQQVPNTEAFF.

This clonotype was seen a few times. The chain is built from TRBV7-8 and TRBJ2-7; D unresolved. The CDR3 consists of 14 residues. CDR1 and CDR2 from the germline V gene are SGHVS and FQNEAQ. V shed 2 bases and J shed 0 bases, with 8 bases lying between them. The CDR3 loop reads CASSLLGNSYEQYF. The CDR3 coding sequence is TGTGCCAGCAGCTTACTCGGCAACTCCTACGAGCAGTACTTC.